Below are 24 T cell receptor beta chains sequenced from a single sample in a study of blood T cell repertoires in COVID-19. Libraries were prepared by immunoSEQ multiplex PCR; TCRdb keeps only in-frame clonotypes and omits some of them. The profile shows some 180,000 clones, more than 75% of them singletons. The sample taken for sequencing was PBMCs or T cells enriched from blood (not recorded which). The source of these receptors is a man aged 60 to 69 who had been exposed to COVID-19.

In DNA form, the CDR3 reads TGTGCCTGGAGTGTACTAGGAGGGTCGGACACTGAAGCTTTCTTT. Amino acid sequence: CAWSVLGGSDTEAFF. The chain uses TRBV30 and TRBJ1-1; D uncertain. The ends were cut back, 0 bases at V and 3 bases at J, with 14 bases in the middle. The CDR3 totals 15 residues. Germline CDR1 GTSNPN, CDR2 SVGIG (reference sequence).

This clone was seen only once. This chain connects TRBV4-1 to TRBJ1-4; D not certain. Germline V CDR1 and CDR2: MGHRA, YSYEKL. Trimming removed 1 base from V and 5 bases from J, with 8 bases in between. This CDR3 region has 14 residues. The CDR3 loop reads CASSQGAFNEKLFF. The CDR3 DNA is TGCGCCAGCAGCCAAGGGGCTTTCAATGAAAAACTGTTTTTT.

This chain uses TRBV29-1 with TRBJ1-2, with D perhaps matching TRBD1 (5 bases). This CDR3 contains 15 residues. Germline assignment: CDR1 SQVTM and CDR2 ANQGSEA. V was shortened by 7 bases and J by 2 bases, with 20 bases between the two germline ends. The CDR3 loop reads CSASGTADSNYGYTF. Here the CDR3 DNA reads TGCAGCGCCAGCGGGACGGCCGATTCCAACTATGGCTACACCTTC.

The rearrangement uses TRBV2 and TRBJ2-5; 7 bases align to TRBD2. The CDR3 has 13 residues. V shed 4 bases and J 5 bases; nucleotides not matched to a gene: 4. Germline CDR1 and CDR2: SNHLY and FYNNEI. CDR3 in DNA: TGTGCCAGCAGTGGGACTAGTCTGGAGACCCAGTACTTC. This encodes CASSGTSLETQYF.

This clone was counted a few times. The chain couples TRBV9 to TRBJ2-7; TRBD2 matches at 12 bases. With V trimmed by 0 bases and J by 7 bases, 8 bases remained unmatched. The length of the CDR3 is 16 residues. Germline V gives CDR1 SGDLS, CDR2 YYNGEE. The CDR3 DNA sequence: TGTGCCAGCAGCGTAGGGCTAGCGGGAGGGCCTAGGGAGCAGTACTTC. Translating gives CASSVGLAGGPREQYF. The entire variable domain, with the rest obtained from reference TRBV9 and TRBJ2-7, is as follows: DSGVTQTPKHLITATGQRVTLRCSPRSGDLSVYWYQQSLDQGLQFLIQYYNGEERAKGNILERFSAQQFPDLHSELNLSSLELGDSALYFCASSVGLAGGPREQYFGPGTRLTVT.

J is TRBJ1-1 and V is TRBV19, with 7 bases lining up with TRBD1. J gave up 3 bases and V 1 base, and 5 bases lay outside the gene matches. The germline V gene encodes CDR1 LNHDA and CDR2 SQIVND (reference sequence). This CDR3 region has 15 residues. The chain's CDR3 is CASSIVAQGDTEAFF. The CDR3 DNA reads as TGTGCCAGTAGTATAGTAGCGCAGGGGGACACTGAAGCTTTCTTT.

The chain couples TRBV15 to TRBJ2-7; the D gene is possibly TRBD1 (6 bases). V was pared by 0 bases and J by 2 bases, with 14 bases between. Germline CDR1 reads LNHNV; CDR2 reads YYDKDF (reference sequence). This CDR3 has 16 amino acids. The CDR3 here is CATSRDVQGSPYEQYF. The CDR3 DNA reads TGTGCCACCAGCAGAGATGTTCAGGGGAGCCCCTACGAGCAGTACTTC.

DNA for the CDR3: TGTGCCAGCAGCCAATCCTTGACAGGGATTAATTCACCCCTCCACTTT. Its translation is CASSQSLTGINSPLHF. The V gene is TRBV3-1 (or the pseudogene TRBV3-2), the J gene TRBJ1-6, with TRBD1 matching 7 bases. With V trimmed by 2 bases and J by 6 bases, 7 bases remained unmatched. The CDR3 is made up of 16 amino acids. CDR1 and CDR2 (germline): LGHDT, YNNKEL (reference sequence).

This clone was counted between two and nine times. CDR3 loop: CASSLEAGIMDGYTF. The CDR3 nucleotides read TGCGCCAGCAGCTTGGAGGCGGGGATAATGGATGGCTACACCTTC. This chain connects TRBV5-1 to TRBJ1-2; D remains ambiguous. The germline V gene encodes CDR1 SGHRS and CDR2 YFSETQ. V lost 0 bases to trimming and J lost 6 bases, with 15 bases between them. CDR3 length: 15 residues.

The chain is built from TRBV20-1 and TRBJ2-3, with TRBD2 matching over 7 bases. CDR1 and CDR2 (germline): DFQATT, SNEGSKA (reference sequence). The CDR3 is 14 amino acids. V shed 3 bases and J 1 base; nucleotides not matched to a gene: 4. The CDR3 reads CSASGREGTDTQYF. In DNA, the CDR3 is TGCAGTGCTAGTGGCCGGGAGGGCACAGATACGCAGTATTTT.

V and J are TRBV14 and TRBJ1-3; D unresolved. Germline loops: CDR1 SGHDN, CDR2 FVKESK. The CDR3 totals 13 residues. With 3 bases removed from V and 6 bases from J, the gap between germline ends came to 9 bases. The CDR3 loop is CASSQFSVNTIYF. CDR3 nucleotide sequence: TGTGCCAGCAGCCAGTTTTCGGTAAACACCATATATTTT.

The chain is built from TRBV29-1 and TRBJ2-7; 9 nucleotides match TRBD2. This CDR3 comprises 13 residues. The V gene end was trimmed by 7 bases and the J gene end by 6 bases; junction bases not matched to a gene: 10. Germline V gene lookup returns CDR1 SQVTM and CDR2 ANQGSEA. Here the CDR3 reads CSAEVSGSGEQYF. The DNA for the CDR3 is TGCAGCGCCGAGGTTAGCGGGAGTGGCGAGCAGTACTTC.

V and J are TRBV2 and TRBJ1-3, with 8 bases aligning to TRBD1. CDR3 length: 13 residues. Germline assignment: CDR1 SNHLY and CDR2 FYNNEI. Trimming at V came to 6 bases and at J to 2 bases, leaving 0 bases not matched to a gene. The DNA of the CDR3 is TGTGCCAGCAGCAGGGGGCCTGGAAACACCATATATTTT. Its protein product is CASSRGPGNTIYF. The entire variable domain, with the rest obtained from reference TRBV2 and TRBJ1-3, is as follows: EPEVTQTPSHQVTQMGQEVILRCVPISNHLYFYWYRQILGQKVEFLVSFYNNEISEKSEIFDDQFSVERPDGSNFTLKIRSTKLEDSAMYFCASSRGPGNTIYFGEGSWLTVV.

This clone was recorded only once. V gene TRBV11-2 combines with J gene TRBJ2-1, with TRBD2 as a possible D gene (5 bases). Germline CDR1 is SGHAT and CDR2 is FQNNGV. The CDR3 spans 15 residues. V lost 5 bases and J 6 bases, leaving 17 bases between the germline ends. CDR3 in amino acids: CASSPLAKKGNEQFF. The CDR3 nucleotides read TGTGCCAGCAGCCCATTAGCGAAAAAGGGCAATGAGCAGTTCTTC.

Note on this clone: Other DNA sequences within the sample encode an identical CDR3. The CDR3 loop reads CATSDPQETQYF. The CDR3 DNA follows: TGTGCCACCAGTGATCCTCAAGAGACCCAGTACTTC. The V and J genes are TRBV24-1 and TRBJ2-5; D uncertain. V gave up 3 bases and J gave up 2 bases, with 3 bases separating them. Germline loops: CDR1 KGHDR, CDR2 SFDVKD. The CDR3 extends over 12 amino acids.

The chain is built from TRBV19 and TRBJ1-3; no clear D. This CDR3 has 14 residues. The germline gives CDR1 LNHDA, CDR2 SQIVND (reference sequence). Trimming stripped 6 bases from V and 8 bases from J, with 17 bases between. CDR3 in amino acids: CASRAGNLRDTIYF. Here the CDR3 DNA reads TGTGCCAGTAGAGCGGGGAATCTTCGAGACACCATATATTTT.

V gene TRBV9 combines with J gene TRBJ2-5; the match to TRBD2 covers 11 bases. V shed 3 bases and J 3 bases; nucleotides not matched to a gene: 4. The CDR3 runs 15 residues. Per germline, CDR1 SGDLS and CDR2 YYNGEE. The CDR3 nucleotides read TGTGCCAGCAGCGAACGACTAGCGGGAAAAGAGACCCAGTACTTC. Translated, it gives CASSERLAGKETQYF.

CDR3 in amino acids: CASSPLGTGGVSNQPQHF. In DNA form, the CDR3 reads TGTGCCAGCTCACCCCTCGGGACAGGGGGAGTTAGCAATCAGCCCCAGCATTTT. The chain uses TRBV18 and TRBJ1-5; 11 bases agree with TRBD1. From germline, CDR1 is KGHSH and CDR2 LQKENI. The ends lost 3 bases at V and 0 bases at J; junction bases unmatched: 7. The CDR3 extends over 18 amino acids.

The chain has TRBV29-1 and TRBJ2-2, with 11 bases that match TRBD1. Trimming at V came to 6 bases and at J to 7 bases, leaving 4 bases not matched to a gene. The CDR3 runs 13 residues. Germline V CDR1 and CDR2: SQVTM, ANQGSEA. The CDR3 DNA follows: TGCAGCGTGCGGACAGGGGGCCTCGGGGAGCTGTTTTTT. Amino acids: CSVRTGGLGELFF.

This clone was found once. The chain employs TRBV11-2 and TRBJ2-1, with D perhaps TRBD2 (5 bases). V gave up 0 bases and J gave up 2 bases, with 14 bases separating them. The CDR3 contains 17 residues. Germline V CDR1 and CDR2: SGHAT, FQNNGV. CDR3 nucleotide sequence: TGTGCCAGCAGCTTAGATCGGGGTAGCGTAGCCTACAATGAGCAGTTCTTC. Its translation: CASSLDRGSVAYNEQFF.

CDR3 in amino acids: CASSIAGGNNEQFF. CDR3 nucleotide sequence: TGTGCCAGTAGTATAGCCGGGGGAAACAATGAGCAGTTCTTC. V gene TRBV19 combines with J gene TRBJ2-1; D is perhaps TRBD2 (6 bases). Per the germline V gene, CDR1 is LNHDA and CDR2 is SQIVND (reference sequence). The V end was cut by 1 base, the J end by 5 bases, with 9 bases between. The CDR3 is made up of 14 amino acids.

The J gene is TRBJ2-1, the V gene TRBV28, with D possibly matching TRBD1 (5 bases). The V and J ends lost 2 bases and 6 bases respectively, with 8 bases between them. Germline V lookup: CDR1 MDHEN, CDR2 SYDVKM. This CDR3 spans 13 amino acids. CDR3 amino acids: CASSLPGLNEQFF. The CDR3 DNA reads as TGTGCCAGCAGTTTACCAGGGCTCAATGAGCAGTTCTTC.

This chain joins TRBV5-1 and TRBJ2-3, with D possibly TRBD2 on 6 matching bases. Germline CDR1 reads SGHRS; CDR2 reads YFSETQ. This CDR3 comprises 14 residues. Trimming left V 0 bases short and J 4 bases short, with 9 bases between. DNA for the CDR3: TGCGCCAGCAGCTTGGGACTAGGCGCAGATACGCAGTATTTT. It encodes CASSLGLGADTQYF.

The V and J genes are TRBV28 and TRBJ2-5; perhaps TRBD1 as D (5 bases). V was shortened by 6 bases and J by 7 bases, with 9 bases between the two germline ends. CDR1 MDHEN and CDR2 SYDVKM come from the germline V gene. The CDR3 spans 11 residues. CDR3 nucleotides: TGTGCCAGCAGGACAGATGTGACCCAGTACTTC. Protein: CASRTDVTQYF.